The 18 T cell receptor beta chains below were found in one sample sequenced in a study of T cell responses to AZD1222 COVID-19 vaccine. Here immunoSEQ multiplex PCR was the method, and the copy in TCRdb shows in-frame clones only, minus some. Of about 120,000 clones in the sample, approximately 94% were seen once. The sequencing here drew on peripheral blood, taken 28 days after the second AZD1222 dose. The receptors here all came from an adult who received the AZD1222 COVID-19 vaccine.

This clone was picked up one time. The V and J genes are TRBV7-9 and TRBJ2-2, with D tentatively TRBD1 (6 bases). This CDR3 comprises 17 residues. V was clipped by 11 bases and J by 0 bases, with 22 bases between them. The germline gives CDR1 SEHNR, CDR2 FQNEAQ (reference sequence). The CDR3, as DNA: TGTGCCGTTGGGGGCTGGGACAAAAATCCGAACACCGGGGAGCTGTTTTTT. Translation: CAVGGWDKNPNTGELFF.

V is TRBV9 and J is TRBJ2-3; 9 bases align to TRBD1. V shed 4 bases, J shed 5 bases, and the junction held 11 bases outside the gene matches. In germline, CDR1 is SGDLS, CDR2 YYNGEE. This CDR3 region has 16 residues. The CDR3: CASSKTRTGALDTQYF. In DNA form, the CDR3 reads TGTGCCAGCAGCAAAACTCGGACAGGGGCCTTAGATACGCAGTATTTT. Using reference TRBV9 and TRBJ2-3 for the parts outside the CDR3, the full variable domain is DSGVTQTPKHLITATGQRVTLRCSPRSGDLSVYWYQQSLDQGLQFLIQYYNGEERAKGNILERFSAQQFPDLHSELNLSSLELGDSALYFCASSKTRTGALDTQYFGPGTRLTVL.

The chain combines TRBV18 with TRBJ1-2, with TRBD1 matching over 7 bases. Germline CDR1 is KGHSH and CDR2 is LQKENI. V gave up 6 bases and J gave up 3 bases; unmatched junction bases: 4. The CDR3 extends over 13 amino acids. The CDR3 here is CASSGQDDYGYTF. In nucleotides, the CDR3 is TGTGCCAGCTCCGGACAGGACGACTATGGCTACACCTTC.

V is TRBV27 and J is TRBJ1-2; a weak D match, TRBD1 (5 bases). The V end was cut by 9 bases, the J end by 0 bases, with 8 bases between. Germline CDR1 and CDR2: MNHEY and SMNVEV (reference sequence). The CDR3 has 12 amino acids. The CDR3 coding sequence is TGTGCCAGTGGGGGGACTAACTATGGCTACACCTTC. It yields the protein CASGGTNYGYTF.

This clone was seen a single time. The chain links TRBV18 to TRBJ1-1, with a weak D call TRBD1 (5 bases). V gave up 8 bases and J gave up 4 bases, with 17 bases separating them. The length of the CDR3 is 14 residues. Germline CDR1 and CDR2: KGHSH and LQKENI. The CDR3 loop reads CASLRGEARTEAFF. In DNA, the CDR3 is TGTGCCAGCCTTCGGGGGGAGGCGCGCACTGAAGCTTTCTTT. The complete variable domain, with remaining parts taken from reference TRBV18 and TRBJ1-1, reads NAGVMQNPRHLVRRRGQEARLRCSPMKGHSHVYWYRQLPEEGLKFMVYLQKENIIDESGMPKERFSAEFPKEGPSILRIQQVVRGDSAAYFCASLRGEARTEAFFGQGTRLTVV.

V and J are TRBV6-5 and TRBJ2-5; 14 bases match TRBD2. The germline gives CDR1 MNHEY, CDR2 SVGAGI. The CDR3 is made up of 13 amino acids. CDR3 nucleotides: TGTCAGACCGGGACTAGCGGGGGAGAGACCCAGTACTTC. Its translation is CQTGTSGGETQYF.

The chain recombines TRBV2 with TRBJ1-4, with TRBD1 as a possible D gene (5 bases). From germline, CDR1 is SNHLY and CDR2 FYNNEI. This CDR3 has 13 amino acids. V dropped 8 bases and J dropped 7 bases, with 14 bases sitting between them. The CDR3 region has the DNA TGTGCCAGCTCCCAGAGCCAGGGTGAAAAACTGTTTTTT. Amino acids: CASSQSQGEKLFF.

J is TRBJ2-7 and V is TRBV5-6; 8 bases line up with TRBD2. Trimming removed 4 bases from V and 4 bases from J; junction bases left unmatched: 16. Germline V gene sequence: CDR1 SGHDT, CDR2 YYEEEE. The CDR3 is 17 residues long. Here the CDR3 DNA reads TGTGCCAGCAGCATTCGCCGGACTAGCCCCGAGCCTTACGAGCAGTACTTC. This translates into CASSIRRTSPEPYEQYF.

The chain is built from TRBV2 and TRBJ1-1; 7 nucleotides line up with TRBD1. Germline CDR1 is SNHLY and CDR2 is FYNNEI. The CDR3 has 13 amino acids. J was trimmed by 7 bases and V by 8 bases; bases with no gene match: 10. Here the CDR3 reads CASGPGGEFEAFF. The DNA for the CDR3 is TGTGCCAGCGGGCCAGGGGGGGAATTTGAAGCTTTCTTT.

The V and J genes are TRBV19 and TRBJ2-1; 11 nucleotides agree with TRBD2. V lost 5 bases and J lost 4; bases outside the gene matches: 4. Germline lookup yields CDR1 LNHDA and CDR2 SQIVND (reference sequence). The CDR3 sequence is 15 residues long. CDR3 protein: CASSERTSGYNEQFF. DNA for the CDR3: TGTGCCAGTAGTGAACGGACTAGCGGGTACAATGAGCAGTTCTTC. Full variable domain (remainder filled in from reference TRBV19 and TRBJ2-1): DGGITQSPKYLFRKEGQNVTLSCEQNLNHDAMYWYRQDPGQGLRLIYYSQIVNDFQKGDIAEGYSVSREKKESFPLTVTSAQKNPTAFYLCASSERTSGYNEQFFGPGTRLTVL.

The CDR3 loop is CASSNRGSTDTQYF. The CDR3, as DNA: TGTGCCAGCAGTAACAGGGGTAGCACAGATACGCAGTATTTT. The V call is TRBV2, the J call TRBJ2-3; 7 bases are a match to TRBD1. CDR1 SNHLY and CDR2 FYNNEI come from the germline V gene. Unmatched junction bases numbered 2, after V lost 5 bases and J lost 0 bases. This CDR3 is 14 amino acids long.

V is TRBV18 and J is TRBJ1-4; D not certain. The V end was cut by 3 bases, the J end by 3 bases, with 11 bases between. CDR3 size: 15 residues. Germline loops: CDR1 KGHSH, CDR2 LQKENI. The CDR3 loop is CASSPGQLANEKLFF. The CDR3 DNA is TGTGCCAGCTCACCGGGTCAGTTGGCTAATGAAAAACTGTTTTTT. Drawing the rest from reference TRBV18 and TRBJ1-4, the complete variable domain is NAGVMQNPRHLVRRRGQEARLRCSPMKGHSHVYWYRQLPEEGLKFMVYLQKENIIDESGMPKERFSAEFPKEGPSILRIQQVVRGDSAAYFCASSPGQLANEKLFFGSGTQLSVL.

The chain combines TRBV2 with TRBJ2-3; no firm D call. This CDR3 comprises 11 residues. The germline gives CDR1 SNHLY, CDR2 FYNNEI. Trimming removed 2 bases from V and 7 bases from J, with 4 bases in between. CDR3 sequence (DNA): TGTGCCAGCAGTGAAAGGTATACGCAGTATTTT. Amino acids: CASSERYTQYF.

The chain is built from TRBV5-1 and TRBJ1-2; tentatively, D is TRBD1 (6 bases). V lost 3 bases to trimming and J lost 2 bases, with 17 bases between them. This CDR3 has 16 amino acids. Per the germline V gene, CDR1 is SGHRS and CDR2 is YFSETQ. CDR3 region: CASSWGGGGQNYGYTF. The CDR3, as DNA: TGCGCCAGCAGCTGGGGCGGCGGGGGGCAGAACTATGGCTACACCTTC.

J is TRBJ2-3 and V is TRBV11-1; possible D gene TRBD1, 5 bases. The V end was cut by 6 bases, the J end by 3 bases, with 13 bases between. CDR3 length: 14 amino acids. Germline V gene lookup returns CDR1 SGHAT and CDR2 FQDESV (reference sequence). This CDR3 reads CASRQQTETDTQYF. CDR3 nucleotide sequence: TGTGCCAGCAGACAACAGACAGAAACAGATACGCAGTATTTT.

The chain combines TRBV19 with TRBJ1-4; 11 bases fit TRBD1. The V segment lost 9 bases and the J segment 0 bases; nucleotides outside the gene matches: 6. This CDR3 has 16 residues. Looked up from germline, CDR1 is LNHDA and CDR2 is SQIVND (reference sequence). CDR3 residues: CASRDRGVATNEKLFF. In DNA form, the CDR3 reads TGTGCCAGCAGGGACAGGGGGGTTGCAACTAATGAAAAACTGTTTTTT.

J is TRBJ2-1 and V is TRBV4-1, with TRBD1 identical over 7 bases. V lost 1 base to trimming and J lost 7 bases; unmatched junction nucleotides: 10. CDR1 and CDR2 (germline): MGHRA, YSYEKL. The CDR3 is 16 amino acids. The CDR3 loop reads CASSQGQGSPPNEQFF. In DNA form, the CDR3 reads TGCGCCAGCAGCCAAGGACAGGGCTCCCCCCCTAATGAGCAGTTCTTC.

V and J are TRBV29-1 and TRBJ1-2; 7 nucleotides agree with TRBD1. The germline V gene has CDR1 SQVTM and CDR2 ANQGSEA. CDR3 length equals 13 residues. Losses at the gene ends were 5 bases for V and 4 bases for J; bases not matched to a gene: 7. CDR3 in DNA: TGCAGCGTTTCGACCCGGGACAGCTATGGCTACACCTTC. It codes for CSVSTRDSYGYTF. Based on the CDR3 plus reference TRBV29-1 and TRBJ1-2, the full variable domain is SAVISQKPSRDICQRGTSLTIQCQVDSQVTMMFWYRQQPGQSLTLIATANQGSEATYESGFVIDKFPISRPNLTFSTLTVSNMSPEDSSIYLCSVSTRDSYGYTFGSGTRLTVV.